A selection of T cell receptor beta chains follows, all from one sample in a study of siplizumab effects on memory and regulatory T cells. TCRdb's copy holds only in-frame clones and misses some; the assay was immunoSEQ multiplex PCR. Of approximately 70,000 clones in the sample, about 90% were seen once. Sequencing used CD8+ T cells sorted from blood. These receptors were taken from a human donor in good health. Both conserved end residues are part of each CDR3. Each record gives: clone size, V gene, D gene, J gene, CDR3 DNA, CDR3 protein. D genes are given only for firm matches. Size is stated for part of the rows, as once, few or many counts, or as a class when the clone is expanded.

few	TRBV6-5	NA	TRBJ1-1	TGTGCCAGCAGATCGAACACTGAAGCTTTCTTT	CASRSNTEAFF
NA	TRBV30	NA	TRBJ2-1	TGTGCCTGGGGATTACAGGGAAGCTCCTACAATGAGCAGTTCTTC	CAWGLQGSSYNEQFF
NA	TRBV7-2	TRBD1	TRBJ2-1	TGTGCCAGCAGCTTAGAGGGACAGGGAGGCAATGAGCAGTTCTTC	CASSLEGQGGNEQFF
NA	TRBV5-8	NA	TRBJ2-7	TGTGCCAGCAGCTTGGGCCGGAGCTCCTACGAGCAGTACTTC	CASSLGRSSYEQYF
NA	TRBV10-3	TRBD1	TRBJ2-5	TGTGCCATAAGAGACCCGTCGGGGACAGCCCAAGAGACCCAGTACTTC	CAIRDPSGTAQETQYF
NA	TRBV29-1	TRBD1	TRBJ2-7	TGCAGCGTTAGCCGGGACAGGGGCGACGAGCAGTACTTC	CSVSRDRGDEQYF
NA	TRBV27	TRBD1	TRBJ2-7	TGTGCCAGCAGTCCCGGGACAGACTCCTACGAGCAGTACTTC	CASSPGTDSYEQYF
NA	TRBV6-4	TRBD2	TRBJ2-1	TGTGCCAGCAGTGACATGGCTAGCGGATACAATGAGCAGTTCTTC	CASSDMASGYNEQFF
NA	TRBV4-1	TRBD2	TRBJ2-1	TGCGCCAGCAGCCAAAAACTAGCGGCCGAAGAGCAGTTCTTC	CASSQKLAAEEQFF
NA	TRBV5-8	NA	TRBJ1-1	TGTGCCAGCAGCTTGGCATCGATGAACACTGAAGCTTTCTTT	CASSLASMNTEAFF
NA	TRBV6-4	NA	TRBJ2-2	TGTGCCAGCAGTGACTCGAGCGGGAACACCGGGGAGCTGTTTTTT	CASSDSSGNTGELFF
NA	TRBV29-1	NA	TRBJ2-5	TGCAGCGTTGAATTGGGGATCGAGACCCAGTACTTC	CSVELGIETQYF
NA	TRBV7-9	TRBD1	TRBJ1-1	TGTGCCAGCAGCTTAGGTGGGACAGGGGGTTGGACTGAAGCTTTCTTT	CASSLGGTGGWTEAFF
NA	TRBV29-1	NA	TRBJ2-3	TGCAGCGTTCTCGGGACTCTCCATGGCACAGATACGCAGTATTTT	CSVLGTLHGTDTQYF
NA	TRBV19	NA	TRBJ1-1	TGTGCCAGTAGTAGGGCTATGAACACTGAAGCTTTCTTT	CASSRAMNTEAFF
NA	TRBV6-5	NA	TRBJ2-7	TGTGCCAGCAGTTCCCTGTTTGCCTACGAGCAGTACTTC	CASSSLFAYEQYF
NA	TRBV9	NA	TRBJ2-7	TGTGCCAGCAGCCCCCGTGAGGGGGAGTCTAGCGGCTACGAGCAGTACTTC	CASSPREGESSGYEQYF
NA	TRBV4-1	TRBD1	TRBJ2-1	TGCGCCAGCAGCCTCCACCCGGGACAGGGGGACAATGAGCAGTTCTTC	CASSLHPGQGDNEQFF
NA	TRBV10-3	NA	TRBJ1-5	TGTGCCATCAGTGATCCCGGGGCTCCCAATCAGCCCCAGCATTTT	CAISDPGAPNQPQHF
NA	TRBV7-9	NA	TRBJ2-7	TGTGCCAGCAGCTTTCTTTCGGAGGCCGAGCAGTACTTC	CASSFLSEAEQYF
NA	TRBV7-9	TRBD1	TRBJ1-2	TGTGCCAGCAGGGAGGGGACAGGGGGCCGAGGGAACTATGGCTACACCTTC	CASREGTGGRGNYGYTF
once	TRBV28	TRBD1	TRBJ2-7	TGTGCCAGCAGTGTCCGGACAGGGGGATATTACGAGCAGTACTTC	CASSVRTGGYYEQYF
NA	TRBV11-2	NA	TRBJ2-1	TGTGCCAGCAGCTTAGGAGGCCTATACAATGAGCAGTTCTTC	CASSLGGLYNEQFF
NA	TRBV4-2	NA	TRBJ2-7	TGTGCCAGCATCACAAGGGGCGGGGTTTTTCCCACATCGGGACCCTACGAGCAGTACTTC	CASITRGGVFPTSGPYEQYF
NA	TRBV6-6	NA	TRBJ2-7	TGTGCCAGCAGGGCCGTATCCTACGAGCAGTACTTC	CASRAVSYEQYF
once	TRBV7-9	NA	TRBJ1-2	TGTGCCAGCAGCTTGGGCAGCGCCTCTAACTATGGCTACACCTTC	CASSLGSASNYGYTF
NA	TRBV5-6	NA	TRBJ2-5	TGTGCCAGCAGCCACCCGGACAGTGCTCGAAAGACCCAGTACTTC	CASSHPDSARKTQYF